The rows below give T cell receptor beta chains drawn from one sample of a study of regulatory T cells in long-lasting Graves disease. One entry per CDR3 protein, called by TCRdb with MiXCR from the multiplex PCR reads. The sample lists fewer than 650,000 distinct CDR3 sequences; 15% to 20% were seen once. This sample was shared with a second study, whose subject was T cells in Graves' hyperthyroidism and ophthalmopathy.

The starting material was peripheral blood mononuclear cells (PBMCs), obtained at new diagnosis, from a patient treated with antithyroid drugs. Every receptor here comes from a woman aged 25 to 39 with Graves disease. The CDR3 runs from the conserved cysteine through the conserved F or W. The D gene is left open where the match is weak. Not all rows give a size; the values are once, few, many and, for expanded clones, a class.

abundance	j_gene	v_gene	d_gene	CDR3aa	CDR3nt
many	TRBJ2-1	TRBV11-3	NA	CASSPRFEQGNEQFF	TGTGCCAGCAGCCCTAGATTCGAACAGGGCAATGAGCAGTTCTTC
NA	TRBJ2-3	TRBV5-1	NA	CASSGGRGPTDTQYF	TGCGCCAGCAGCGGAGGGCGGGGGCCCACAGATACGCAGTATTTT
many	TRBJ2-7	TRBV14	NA	CASSSDRYEQYF	TGTGCCAGCAGCTCGGACCGCTACGAGCAGTACTTC
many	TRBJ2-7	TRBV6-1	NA	CASSDDSSYEQYF	TGTGCCAGCAGCGATGACAGCTCCTACGAGCAGTACTTC
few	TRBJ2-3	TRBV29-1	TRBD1	CSVGNRGRTDTQYF	TGCAGCGTTGGCAACAGGGGGCGCACAGATACGCAGTATTTT
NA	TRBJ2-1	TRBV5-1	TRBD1	CASSPGGFQQFF	TGCGCCAGCAGCCCAGGGGGATTTCAGCAGTTCTTC
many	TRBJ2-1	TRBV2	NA	CASSPIRESEQFF	TGTGCCAGCAGTCCTATACGTGAGAGTGAGCAGTTCTTC
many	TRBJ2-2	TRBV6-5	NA	CASSYVGTNTGELFF	TGTGCCAGCAGTTACGTTGGGACGAACACCGGGGAGCTGTTTTTT
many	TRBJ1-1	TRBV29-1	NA	CSVRWGENTEAFF	TGCAGCGTCCGCTGGGGAGAGAACACTGAAGCTTTCTTT
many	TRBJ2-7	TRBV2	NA	CASTLGRNYEQYF	TGTGCCAGCACCCTCGGGAGAAACTACGAGCAGTACTTC
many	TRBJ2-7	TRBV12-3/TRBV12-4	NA	CASSFSLTYEQYF	TGTGCCAGCAGTTTCTCGCTTACCTACGAGCAGTACTTC
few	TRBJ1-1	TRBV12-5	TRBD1	CASGLVLGGQTEAFF	TGTGCTAGTGGTTTGGTATTGGGGGGACAGACTGAAGCTTTCTTT
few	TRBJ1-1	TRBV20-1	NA	CSELAGQYTEAFF	TGCAGTGAATTGGCGGGGCAGTACACTGAAGCTTTCTTT
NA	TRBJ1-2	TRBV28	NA	CASSRVPQGYTF	TGTGCCAGCAGCAGGGTCCCGCAAGGCTACACCTTC
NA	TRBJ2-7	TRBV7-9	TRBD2	CASVGLADRNYEQYF	TGTGCCAGCGTAGGACTAGCGGACCGAAACTACGAGCAGTACTTC
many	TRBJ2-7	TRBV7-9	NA	CASSGDSFGQYF	TGTGCCAGCAGCGGGGACTCCTTCGGGCAGTACTTC
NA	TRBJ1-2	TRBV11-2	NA	CASSRQAGSYGYTF	TGTGCCAGCAGCCGACAGGCGGGATCGTATGGCTACACCTTC
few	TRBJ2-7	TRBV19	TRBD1	CASKGPGTGAGEQYF	TGTGCCAGTAAAGGTCCCGGGACAGGGGCAGGCGAGCAGTACTTC
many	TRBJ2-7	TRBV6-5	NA	CASSYSAGSSYEQYF	TGTGCCAGCAGTTACTCGGCAGGCAGCTCCTACGAGCAGTACTTC
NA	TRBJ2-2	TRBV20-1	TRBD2	CSARDREGTGELFF	TGCAGTGCTAGAGATCGGGAGGGTACCGGGGAGCTGTTTTTT
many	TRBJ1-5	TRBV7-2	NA	CASSLDGVSNQPQHF	TGTGCCAGCAGCTTAGACGGGGTGAGCAATCAGCCCCAGCATTTT
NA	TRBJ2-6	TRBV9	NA	CASSAREFSGANVLTF	TGTGCCAGCAGCGCACGAGAGTTCTCTGGGGCCAACGTCCTGACTTTC
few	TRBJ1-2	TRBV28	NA	CASSLSVPSYTF	TGTGCCAGCAGTTTGAGCGTCCCGTCCTACACCTTC
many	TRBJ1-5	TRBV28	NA	CASSSQSNQPQHF	TGTGCCAGCAGCTCCCAAAGCAATCAGCCCCAGCATTTT
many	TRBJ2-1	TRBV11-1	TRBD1	CASSSTGGRYNEQFF	TGTGCCAGCAGCTCCACAGGGGGGCGGTACAATGAGCAGTTCTTC
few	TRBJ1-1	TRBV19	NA	CASSSWQEVTEAFF	TGTGCCAGTAGTAGTTGGCAGGAGGTCACTGAAGCTTTCTTT
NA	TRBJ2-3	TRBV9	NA	CASSVVGSDFRGPTDTQYF	NA
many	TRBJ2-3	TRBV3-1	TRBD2	CASSKGLAGIDTQYF	TGTGCCAGCAGCAAGGGACTAGCGGGAATAGATACGCAGTATTTT
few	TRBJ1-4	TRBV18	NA	CASSPRQAVNEKLFF	TGTGCCAGCTCGCCAAGACAGGCGGTGAATGAAAAACTGTTTTTT
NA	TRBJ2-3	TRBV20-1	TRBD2	CSAIAGGVGTDTQYF	TGCAGTGCAATAGCGGGAGGGGTAGGCACAGATACGCAGTATTTT
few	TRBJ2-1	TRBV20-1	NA	CSAIGERGNEQFF	TGCAGTGCTATTGGGGAGCGAGGTAATGAGCAGTTCTTC
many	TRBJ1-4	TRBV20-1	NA	CSARGGDEKLFF	TGCAGTGCTAGAGGGGGGGATGAAAAACTGTTTTTT
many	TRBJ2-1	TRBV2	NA	CASSELARPFF	TGTGCCAGCAGTGAACTAGCCAGGCCGTTCTTC
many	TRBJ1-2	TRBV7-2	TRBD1	CASSLARPGGAYGYTF	TGTGCCAGCAGCTTAGCGAGGCCAGGGGGGGCCTATGGCTACACCTTC
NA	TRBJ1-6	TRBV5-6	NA	CASANLGGSPLHF	TGTGCCAGCGCGAACTTAGGGGGTTCACCCCTCCACTTT
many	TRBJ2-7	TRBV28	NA	CASSSRHSYEQYF	TGTGCCAGCAGTTCCCGCCACTCCTACGAGCAGTACTTC
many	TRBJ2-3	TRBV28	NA	CASSLSADTQYF	TGTGCCAGCAGCTTGTCGGCAGATACGCAGTATTTT
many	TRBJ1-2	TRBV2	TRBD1	CASRLTGAINYGYTF	TGTGCCAGCAGACTTACAGGGGCCATTAACTATGGCTACACCTTC
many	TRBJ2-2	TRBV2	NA	CASSYSGAGTGELFF	TGTGCCAGCAGTTACTCGGGGGCGGGCACCGGGGAGCTGTTTTTT
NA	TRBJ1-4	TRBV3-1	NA	CASSLDLAVSEKLFF	TGTGCCAGCAGCCTTGACTTAGCGGTTTCTGAAAAACTGTTTTTT
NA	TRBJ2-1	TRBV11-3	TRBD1	CASSPRVGTGPNEQFF	TGTGCCAGCAGCCCCCGTGTGGGGACAGGGCCAAATGAGCAGTTCTTC